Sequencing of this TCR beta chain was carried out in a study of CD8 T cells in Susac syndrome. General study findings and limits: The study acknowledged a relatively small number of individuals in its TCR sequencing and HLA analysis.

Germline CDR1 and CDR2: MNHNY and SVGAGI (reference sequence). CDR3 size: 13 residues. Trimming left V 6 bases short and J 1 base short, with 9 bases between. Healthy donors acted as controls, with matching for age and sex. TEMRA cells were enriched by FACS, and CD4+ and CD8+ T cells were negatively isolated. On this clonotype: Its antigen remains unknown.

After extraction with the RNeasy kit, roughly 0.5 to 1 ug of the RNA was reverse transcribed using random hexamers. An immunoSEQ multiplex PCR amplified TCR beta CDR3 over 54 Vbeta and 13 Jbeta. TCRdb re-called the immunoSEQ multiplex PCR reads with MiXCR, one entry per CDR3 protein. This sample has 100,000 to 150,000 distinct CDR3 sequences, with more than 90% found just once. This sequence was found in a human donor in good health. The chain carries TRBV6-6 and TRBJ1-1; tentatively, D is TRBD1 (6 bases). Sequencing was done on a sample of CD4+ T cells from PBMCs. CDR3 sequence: CASRQDRNTEAFF. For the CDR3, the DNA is TGTGCCAGCAGGCAGGACAGGAACACTGAAGCTTTCTTT.